This entry lists 4 T cell receptor beta chains sequenced from one sample in a study of T cells after yellow fever vaccination. TCRdb used MiXCR to reprocess the 5' RACE reads, holding one entry per CDR3 protein. The repertoire holds a few hundred thousand distinct CDR3 sequences, 10% to 15% seen once, with roughly 0.5% in the top ten. Sequencing used CD4+ T cells sorted from PBMCs, obtained 45 days after the yellow fever booster vaccination. Source of these receptors: a man aged 25-40 years who received the YFV17D yellow fever vaccine.

This clonotype appeared a few times. This rearrangement joins TRBV28 to TRBJ2-6, with 13 bases matching TRBD2. The junction had 3 bases not matched to a gene; V was cut back by 5 bases and J by 2 bases. The CDR3 consists of 17 residues. The germline V gene has CDR1 MDHEN and CDR2 SYDVKM. Here the CDR3 reads CASSTTSGRAGANVLTF. The CDR3 nucleotides read TGTGCCAGCAGTACTACTAGCGGGAGGGCTGGGGCCAACGTCCTGACTTTC.

This clonotype was counted a few times. The V gene is TRBV5-8, the J gene TRBJ2-5; unclear D gene. The germline V gene encodes CDR1 SGHTS and CDR2 YDEGEE. V lost 4 bases and J 4 bases, leaving 8 bases between the germline ends. The CDR3 sequence is 12 residues long. In DNA form, the CDR3 reads TGTGCCAGCAGCAGGAGATCAGAGACCCAGTACTTC. This translates into CASSRRSETQYF.

The chain recombines TRBV19 with TRBJ2-1; a weak D match, TRBD2 (5 bases). V was pared by 10 bases and J by 4 bases, with 14 bases between. The CDR3 has 13 amino acids. The V gene's germline CDR1 is LNHDA and CDR2 SQIVND (reference sequence). The CDR3 DNA reads TGTGCCACTAAAGGGCGGGTGTACAATGAGCAGTTCTTC. Residues: CATKGRVYNEQFF.

The chain links TRBV3-1 to TRBJ1-2; maybe TRBD1 (6 bases). V was clipped by 4 bases and J by 7 bases, with 13 bases between them. The CDR3 spans 13 residues. CDR1 is LGHDT and CDR2 is YNNKEL in the germline V gene (reference sequence). CDR3: CASSLGGGGGYTF. CDR3 nucleotide sequence: TGTGCCAGCAGCCTGGGAGGGGGTGGTGGCTACACCTTC.